The clone carrying this T cell receptor (beta chain) was detected many times. Its antigen remains unknown. Hyperthyroidism counted as stable given no ophthalmopathy within 18 months of follow-up. The data are from a study of Graves' ophthalmopathy and Graves' hyperthyroidism. Study-wide context: At the time of initial diagnosis and before any treatment, peripheral blood was collected.

Notes on the study in general: Ophthalmopathy and stable hyperthyroidism were discriminated by a 13-signature model, with about 90% sensitivity and nearly 84% specificity. Clonotypes were expanded in thyroid at above 0.001 frequency, and most also appeared in blood.

This CDR3 is built from 13 residues. Germline CDR1 is SQVTM and CDR2 is ANQGSEA. Trimming removed 4 bases from V and 4 bases from J; junction bases left unmatched: 6. The authors amplified TCR beta CDR3 regions from RNA transcripts. HTBI primers were employed in first-round RT-PCR, then a second-round multiplex PCR followed. TCRdb analysed the multiplex PCR reads with MiXCR anew, one entry per CDR3 protein. Counted here are just over 400,000 distinct CDR3 sequences, more than 20% occurring once; the ten biggest clones make up roughly 3%. This TCR was sampled from a woman under 30 with stable Graves' hyperthyroidism. The genes are TRBV29-1 and TRBJ2-5; 7 bases are shared with TRBD1. Sequencing used peripheral blood. CDR3: CSVAPWTGETQYF. The CDR3 DNA sequence: TGCAGCGTTGCCCCCTGGACAGGAGAGACCCAGTACTTC.